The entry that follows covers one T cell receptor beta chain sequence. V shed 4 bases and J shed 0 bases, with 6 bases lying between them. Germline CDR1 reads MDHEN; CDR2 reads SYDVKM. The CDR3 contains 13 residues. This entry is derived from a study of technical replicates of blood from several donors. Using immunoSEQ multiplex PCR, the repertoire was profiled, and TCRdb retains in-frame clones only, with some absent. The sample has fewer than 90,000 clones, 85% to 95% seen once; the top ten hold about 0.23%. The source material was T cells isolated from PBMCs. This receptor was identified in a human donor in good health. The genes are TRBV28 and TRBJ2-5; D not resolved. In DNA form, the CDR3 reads TGTGCCAGCAGTTCCGCGAACCAAGAGACCCAGTACTTC. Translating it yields CASSSANQETQYF. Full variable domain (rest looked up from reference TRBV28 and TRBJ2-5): DVKVTQSSRYLVKRTGEKVFLECVQDMDHENMFWYRQDPGLGLRLIYFSYDVKMKEKGDIPEGYSVSREKKERFSLILESASTNQTSMYLCASSSANQETQYFGPGTRLLVL.